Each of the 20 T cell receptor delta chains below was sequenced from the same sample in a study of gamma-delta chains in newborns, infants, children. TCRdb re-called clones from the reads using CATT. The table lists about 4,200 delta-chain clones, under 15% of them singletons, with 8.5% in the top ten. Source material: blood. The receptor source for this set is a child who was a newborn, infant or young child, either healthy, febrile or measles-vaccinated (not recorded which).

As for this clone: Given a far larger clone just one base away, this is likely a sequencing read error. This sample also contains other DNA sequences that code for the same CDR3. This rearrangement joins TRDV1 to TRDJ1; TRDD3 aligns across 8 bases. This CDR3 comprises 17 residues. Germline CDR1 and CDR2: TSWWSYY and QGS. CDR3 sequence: CALGSYTGGSYTDKLIF. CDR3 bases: TGTGCTCTTGGGAGCTATACTGGGGGCTCGTACACCGATAAACTTATCTTT.

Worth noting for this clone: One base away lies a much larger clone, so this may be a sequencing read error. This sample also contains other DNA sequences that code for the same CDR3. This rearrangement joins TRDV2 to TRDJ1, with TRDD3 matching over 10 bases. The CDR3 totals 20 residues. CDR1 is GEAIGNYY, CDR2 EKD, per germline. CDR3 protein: CACDTVLGDPFSSHTDKLIF. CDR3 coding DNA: TGTGCCTGTGACACCGTACTGGGGGATCCTTTTTCCTCACACACCGATAAGCTCATCTTT.

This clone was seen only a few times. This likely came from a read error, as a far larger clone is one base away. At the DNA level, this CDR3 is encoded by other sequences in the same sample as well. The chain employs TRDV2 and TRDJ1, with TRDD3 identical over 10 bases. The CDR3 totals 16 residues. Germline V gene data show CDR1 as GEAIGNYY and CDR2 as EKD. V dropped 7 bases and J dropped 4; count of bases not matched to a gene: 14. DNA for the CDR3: TGTGCCTGCGACTCGTTACTGGGGGATCTTAACGATAAACTCATCTTT. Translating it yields CACDSLLGDLNDKLIF.

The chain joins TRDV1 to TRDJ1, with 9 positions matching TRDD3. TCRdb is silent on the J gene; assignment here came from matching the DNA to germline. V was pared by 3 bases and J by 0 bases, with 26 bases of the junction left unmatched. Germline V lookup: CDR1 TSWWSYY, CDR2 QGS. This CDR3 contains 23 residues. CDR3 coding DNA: TGTGCTCTTGGGGAGGGTTTCACCTTTACTGGGGGAATCGCGGCGTTGTACACCGATAAACTCATCTTT. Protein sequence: CALGEGFTFTGGIAALYTDKLIF.

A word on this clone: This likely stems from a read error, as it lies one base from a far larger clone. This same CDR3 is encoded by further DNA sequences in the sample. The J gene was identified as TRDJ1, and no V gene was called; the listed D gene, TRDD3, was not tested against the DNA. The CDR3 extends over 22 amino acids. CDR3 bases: TGTGCCTGTGACACCGTGGACTACGGCGCTGGGGGATACGCGAGAAGAACCGATAAACTCATCTTT. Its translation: CACDTVDYGAGGYARRTDKLIF.

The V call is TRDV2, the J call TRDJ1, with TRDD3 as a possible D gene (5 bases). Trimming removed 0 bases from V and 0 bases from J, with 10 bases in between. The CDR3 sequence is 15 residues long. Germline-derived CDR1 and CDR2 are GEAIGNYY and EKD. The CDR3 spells CACDTVGLYTDKLIF. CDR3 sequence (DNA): TGTGCCTGTGACACCGTGGGATTGTACACCGATAAACTCATCTTT.

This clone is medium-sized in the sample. CDR3 loop: CACDTVVIPTTRGIGDKLIF. The CDR3 DNA sequence: TGTGCCTGTGACACCGTCGTTATTCCTACTACTCGGGGGATCGGTGATAAACTCATCTTT. The chain has TRDV2 and TRDJ1; TRDD2 or TRDD3 may be the D gene (7 bases each). This CDR3 contains 20 residues. Germline CDR1 is GEAIGNYY and CDR2 is EKD. Trimming pared 0 bases from V and 5 bases from J, leaving 30 bases between.

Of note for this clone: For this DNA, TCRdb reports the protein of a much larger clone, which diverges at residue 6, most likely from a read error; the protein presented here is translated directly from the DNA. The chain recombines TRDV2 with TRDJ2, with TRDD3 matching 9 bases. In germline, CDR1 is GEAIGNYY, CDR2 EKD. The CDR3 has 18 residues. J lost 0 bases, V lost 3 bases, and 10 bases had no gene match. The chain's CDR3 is CACDPAVGDRALTAQLFF. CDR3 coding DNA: TGTGCCTGTGACCCGGCGGTGGGGGATAGGGCTTTGACAGCACAACTCTTCTTT.

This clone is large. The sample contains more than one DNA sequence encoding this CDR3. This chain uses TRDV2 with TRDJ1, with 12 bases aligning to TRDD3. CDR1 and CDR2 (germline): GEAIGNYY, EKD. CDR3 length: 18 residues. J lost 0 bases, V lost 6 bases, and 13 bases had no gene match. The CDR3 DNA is TGTGCCTGTTCTGTACTGGGGGATACACGCACCTACACCGATAAACTCATCTTT. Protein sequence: CACSVLGDTRTYTDKLIF.

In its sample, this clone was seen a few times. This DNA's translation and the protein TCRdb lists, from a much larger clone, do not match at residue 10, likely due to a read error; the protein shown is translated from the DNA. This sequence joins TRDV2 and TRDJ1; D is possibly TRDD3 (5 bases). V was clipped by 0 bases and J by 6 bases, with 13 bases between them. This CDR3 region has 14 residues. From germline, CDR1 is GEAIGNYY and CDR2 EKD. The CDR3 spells CACDTVSGTNKLIF. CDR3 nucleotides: TGTGCCTGTGACACCGTGTCTGGGACCAATAAACTCATCTTT.

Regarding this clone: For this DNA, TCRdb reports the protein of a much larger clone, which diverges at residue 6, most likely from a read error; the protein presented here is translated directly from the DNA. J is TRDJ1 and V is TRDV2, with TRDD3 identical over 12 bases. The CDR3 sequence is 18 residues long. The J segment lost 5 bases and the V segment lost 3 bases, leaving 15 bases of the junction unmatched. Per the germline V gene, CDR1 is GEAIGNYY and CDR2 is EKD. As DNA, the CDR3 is TGTGCCTGTGACTTCATGCTGGGGGATACGCGAAGAGGAGATAAACTCATCTTT. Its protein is CACDFMLGDTRRGDKLIF.

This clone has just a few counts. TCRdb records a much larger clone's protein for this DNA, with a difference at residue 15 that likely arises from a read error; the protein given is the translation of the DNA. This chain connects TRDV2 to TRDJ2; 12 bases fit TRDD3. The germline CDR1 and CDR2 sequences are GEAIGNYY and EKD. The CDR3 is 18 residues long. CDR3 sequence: CACDPLILGDTETARLFF. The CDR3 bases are TGTGCCTGTGACCCCCTCATACTGGGGGATACCGAGACAGCACGACTCTTCTTT.

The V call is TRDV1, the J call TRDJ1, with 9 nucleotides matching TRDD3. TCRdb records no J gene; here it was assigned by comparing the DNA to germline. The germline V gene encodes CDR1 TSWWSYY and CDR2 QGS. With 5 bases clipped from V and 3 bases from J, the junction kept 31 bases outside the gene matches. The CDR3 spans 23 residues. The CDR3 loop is CALGSATKLACGVDWGTSDKLIF. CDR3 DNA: TGTGCTCTTGGGTCAGCTACCAAGCTCGCTTGCGGGGTTGACTGGGGGACCTCCGATAAACTCATCTTT.

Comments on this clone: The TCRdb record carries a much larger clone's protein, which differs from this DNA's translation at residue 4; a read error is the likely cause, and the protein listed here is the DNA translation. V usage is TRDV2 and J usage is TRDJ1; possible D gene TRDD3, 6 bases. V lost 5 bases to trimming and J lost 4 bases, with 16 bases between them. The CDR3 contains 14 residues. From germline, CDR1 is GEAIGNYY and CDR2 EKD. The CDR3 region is CACGPVLGIDKLIF. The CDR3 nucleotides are TGTGCCTGTGGCCCCGTACTGGGTATCGATAAACTCATCTTT.

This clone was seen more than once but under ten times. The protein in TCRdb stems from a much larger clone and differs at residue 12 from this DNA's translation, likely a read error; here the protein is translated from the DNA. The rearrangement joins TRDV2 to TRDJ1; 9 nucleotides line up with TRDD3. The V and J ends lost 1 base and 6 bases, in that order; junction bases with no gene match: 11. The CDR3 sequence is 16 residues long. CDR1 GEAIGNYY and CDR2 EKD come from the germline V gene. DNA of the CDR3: TGTGCCTGTGACACGGTGGGGGGGATACCCGTCTATAAACTCATCTTT. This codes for CACDTVGGIPVYKLIF.

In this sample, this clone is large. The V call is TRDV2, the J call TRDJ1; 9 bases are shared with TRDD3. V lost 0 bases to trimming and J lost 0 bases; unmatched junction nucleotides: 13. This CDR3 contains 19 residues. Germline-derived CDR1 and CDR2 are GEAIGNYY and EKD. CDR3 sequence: CACDTITGGGLSYTDKLIF. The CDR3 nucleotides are TGTGCCTGTGACACCATTACTGGGGGAGGTCTTTCCTACACCGATAAACTCATCTTT.

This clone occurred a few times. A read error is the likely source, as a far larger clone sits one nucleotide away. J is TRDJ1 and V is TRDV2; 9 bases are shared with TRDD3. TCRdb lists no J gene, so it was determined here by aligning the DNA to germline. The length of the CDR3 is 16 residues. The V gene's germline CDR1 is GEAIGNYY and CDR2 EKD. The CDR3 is CAWDTVGGIPVDKLIF. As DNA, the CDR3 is TGTGCCTGGGACACGGTGGGGGGGATACCCGTCGATAAACTCATCTTT.

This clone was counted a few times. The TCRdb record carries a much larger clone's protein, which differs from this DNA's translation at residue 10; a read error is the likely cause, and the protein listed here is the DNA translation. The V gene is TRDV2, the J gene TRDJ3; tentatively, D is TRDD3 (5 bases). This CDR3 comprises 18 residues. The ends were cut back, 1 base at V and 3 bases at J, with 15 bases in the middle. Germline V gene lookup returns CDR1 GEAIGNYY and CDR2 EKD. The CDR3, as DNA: TGTGCCTGTGACACGGTAGGGGAGAGCTACTGGGACACCCGACAGATGTTTTTC. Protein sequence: CACDTVGESYWDTRQMFF.

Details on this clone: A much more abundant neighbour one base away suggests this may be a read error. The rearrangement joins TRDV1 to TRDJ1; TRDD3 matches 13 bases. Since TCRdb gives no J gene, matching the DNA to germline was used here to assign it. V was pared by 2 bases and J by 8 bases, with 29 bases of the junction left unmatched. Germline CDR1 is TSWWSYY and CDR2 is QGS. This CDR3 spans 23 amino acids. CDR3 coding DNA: TGTGCTCTTGGGGAAACATCCTTCCTACCCTTACTGGGGGATACGCCTAACAGGACAAAACTCATCTTT. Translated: CALGETSFLPLLGDTPNRTKLIF.

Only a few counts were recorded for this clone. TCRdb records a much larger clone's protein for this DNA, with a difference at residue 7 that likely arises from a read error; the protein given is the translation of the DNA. The CDR3 bases are TGTGCCTGTGACACGCTACCGGGGACCCCCGACACCGATAAACTCATCTTT. The encoded protein is CACDTLPGTPDTDKLIF. The gene calls are TRDV2 and TRDJ1; tentatively, D is TRDD3 (5 bases). The CDR3 totals 17 residues. Per germline, CDR1 GEAIGNYY and CDR2 EKD. Trimming removed 1 base from V and 0 bases from J, with 17 bases in between.